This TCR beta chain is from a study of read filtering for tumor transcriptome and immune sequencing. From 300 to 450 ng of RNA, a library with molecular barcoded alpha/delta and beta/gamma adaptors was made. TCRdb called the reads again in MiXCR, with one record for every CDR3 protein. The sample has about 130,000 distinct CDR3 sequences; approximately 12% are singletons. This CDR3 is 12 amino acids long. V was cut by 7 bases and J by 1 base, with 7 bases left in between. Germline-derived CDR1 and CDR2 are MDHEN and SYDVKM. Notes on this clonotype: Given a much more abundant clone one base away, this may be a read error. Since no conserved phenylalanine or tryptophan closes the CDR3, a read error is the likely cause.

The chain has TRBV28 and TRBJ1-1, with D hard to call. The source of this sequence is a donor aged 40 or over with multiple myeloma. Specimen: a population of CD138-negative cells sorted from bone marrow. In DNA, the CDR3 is TGTGCCAGCACAGTGGAGAACACTGAAGCTTTCTCT. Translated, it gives CASTVENTEAFS.